This T cell receptor (beta chain) came from a study of cytomegalovirus exposure and HLA in healthy donors. General study points: Further analysis, carried out later, found HLA-associated TCR beta chains more clonally expanded than equally common other chains.

PCR involved 60 Vbeta and 13 Jbeta primers. The protocol was immunoSEQ multiplex PCR, while the TCRdb copy is restricted to in-frame clones and leaves out a portion. The table lists roughly 71,000 clones. Germline V gene lookup returns CDR1 MGHRA and CDR2 YSYEKL. The CDR3 spans 20 residues. After removal of 4 bases from V and 5 bases from J, the junction contained 17 bases not matched to a gene. For this clone: Its antigen is as yet unknown.

The receptor was isolated from a woman aged 40 to 50 in good health and CMV-seropositive. The rearrangement uses TRBV4-1 and TRBJ2-2; 12 positions match TRBD2. Source material: PBMCs. The CDR3 region is CASSPTELAGGPGLTGELFF. CDR3 nucleotide sequence: TGCGCCAGCAGCCCCACGGAGCTAGCGGGAGGGCCGGGTCTGACCGGGGAGCTGTTTTTT.